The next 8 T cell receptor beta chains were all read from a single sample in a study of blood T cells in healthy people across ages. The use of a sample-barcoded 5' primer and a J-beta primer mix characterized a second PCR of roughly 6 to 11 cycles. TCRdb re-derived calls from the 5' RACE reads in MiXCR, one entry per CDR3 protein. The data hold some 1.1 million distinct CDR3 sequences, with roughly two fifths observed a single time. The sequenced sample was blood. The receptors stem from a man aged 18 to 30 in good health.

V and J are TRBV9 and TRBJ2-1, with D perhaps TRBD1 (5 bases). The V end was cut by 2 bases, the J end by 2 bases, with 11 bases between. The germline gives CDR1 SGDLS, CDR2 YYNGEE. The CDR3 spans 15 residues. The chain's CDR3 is CASSVAQGTYNEQFF. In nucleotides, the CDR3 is TGTGCCAGCAGCGTTGCCCAGGGCACCTACAATGAGCAGTTCTTC.

The CDR3 bases are TGTGCCAGCAGCTTACTAAGGTCGCCCGACCCCTACGAGCAGTACTTC. Its translation: CASSLLRSPDPYEQYF. The chain couples TRBV7-8 to TRBJ2-7; D unclear. Germline loops: CDR1 SGHVS, CDR2 FQNEAQ. The CDR3 contains 16 residues. Trimming shortened V by 2 bases and J by 2 bases, and 16 bases separated the two germline ends.

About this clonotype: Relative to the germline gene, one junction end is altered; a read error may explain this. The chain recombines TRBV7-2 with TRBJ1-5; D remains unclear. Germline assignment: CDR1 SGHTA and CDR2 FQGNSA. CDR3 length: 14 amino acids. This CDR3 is CASSWTPSNRPQHF. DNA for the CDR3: TGTGCCAGCAGCTGGACCCCTAGCAATCGGCCCCAGCATTTT.

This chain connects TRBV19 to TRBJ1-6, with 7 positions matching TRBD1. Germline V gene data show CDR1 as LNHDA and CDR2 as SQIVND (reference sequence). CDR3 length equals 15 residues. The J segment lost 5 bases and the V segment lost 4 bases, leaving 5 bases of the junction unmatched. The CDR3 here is CASSTGTDNNSPLHF. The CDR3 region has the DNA TGTGCCAGTAGTACAGGGACAGATAATAATTCACCCCTCCACTTT.

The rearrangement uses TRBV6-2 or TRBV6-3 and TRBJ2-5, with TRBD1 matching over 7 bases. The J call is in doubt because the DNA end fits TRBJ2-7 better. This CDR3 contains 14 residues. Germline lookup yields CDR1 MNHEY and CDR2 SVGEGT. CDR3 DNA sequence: TGTGCCAGCAGGGAGCTACAGGGGTCCTACGAGCAGTACTTC. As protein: CASRELQGSYEQYF.

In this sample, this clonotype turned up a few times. The CDR3 spells CASSEGGGSLSSTDTQYF. The CDR3 coding sequence is TGTGCCAGCAGTGAAGGAGGAGGTTCGCTTTCTAGCACAGATACGCAGTATTTT. The J gene is TRBJ2-3, the V gene TRBV6-1, with TRBD2 as a possible D gene (5 bases). The length of the CDR3 is 18 residues. Germline loops: CDR1 MNHNS, CDR2 SASEGT. Trimming pared 1 base from V and 0 bases from J, leaving 17 bases between.

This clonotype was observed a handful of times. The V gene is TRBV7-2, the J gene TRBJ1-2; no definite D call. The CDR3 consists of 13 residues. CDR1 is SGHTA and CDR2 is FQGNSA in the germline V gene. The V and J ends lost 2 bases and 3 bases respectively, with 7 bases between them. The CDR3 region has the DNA TGTGCCAGCAGCTTATTCCAGGACTATGGCTACACCTTC. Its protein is CASSLFQDYGYTF.

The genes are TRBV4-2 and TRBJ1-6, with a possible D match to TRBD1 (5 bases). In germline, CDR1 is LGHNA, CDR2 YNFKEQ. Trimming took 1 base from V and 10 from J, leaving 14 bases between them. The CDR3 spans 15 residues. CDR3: CASSQVMQGRSPLHF. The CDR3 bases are TGTGCCAGCAGCCAAGTAATGCAGGGTAGATCACCCCTCCACTTT.